This T cell receptor (beta chain) appears in the sequencing data of a study of monozygotic twins with cystic fibrosis. Findings and limits, study-wide: The repertoire was suggested to be naive-dominated, clonality median roughly 0.0093. In this small cohort, shared CDR3 numbers showed no association with age, concordance or disease severity. Nucleotide-identical clonotype sharing was significantly higher within monozygotic CF twin pairs than between unrelated CF individuals. V usage most resembled the co-twin in 13 of 16 pairs.

CDR3 size: 13 residues. Deletions cut 9 bases from V and 2 bases from J, with 11 bases between. Germline V gene lookup returns CDR1 MNHNS and CDR2 SASEGT. Here immunoSEQ multiplex PCR was the method, and the copy in TCRdb shows in-frame clones only, minus some. The sample has 14,000 to 15,000 clones, roughly 81% seen once. This clone was detected a few times. No antigen is known for it. The origin of this receptor is a boy younger than 18 with cystic fibrosis. The sequenced sample consisted of blood. The rearrangement links TRBV6-1 to TRBJ2-1, with a tentative D call TRBD2 (5 bases). The CDR3 is CASDSAAYNEQFF. CDR3 bases: TGTGCCAGTGATAGCGCGGCCTACAATGAGCAGTTCTTC.